This T cell receptor beta chain was retrieved from a study of early T cells in non-severe SARS-CoV-2 infection. On the study more broadly: It was bulk RNA from unsorted whole blood that was sequenced, and the chains were unpaired.

V dropped 2 bases and J dropped 0; count of bases not matched to a gene: 10. CDR1 is LGHNA, CDR2 YSLEER, per germline. CDR3 size: 20 residues. As part of library construction, unique molecular identifiers were attached to individual cDNA molecules. From the 5' RACE reads, TCRdb called clonotypes with MiXCR, one entry per CDR3 protein. The sample includes about 27,000 distinct CDR3 sequences, 5.4% of them seen just once. This clonotype showed up many times. This clonotype originated in an adult who was a healthcare worker with PCR-confirmed SARS-CoV-2 infection or an uninfected control (not recorded which). The specimen sequenced was whole blood. The chain uses TRBV4-3 and TRBJ2-1, with 13 nucleotides matching TRBD2. Here the CDR3 DNA reads TGCGCCAGCAGCCAACGACTAGCGGGAGGAAGCCATACCTCCTACAATGAGCAGTTCTTC. This gives the protein CASSQRLAGGSHTSYNEQFF.